These 30 T cell receptor beta chains originate from one sample sequenced in a study of T cell responses to AZD1222 COVID-19 vaccine. Some clones are missing from TCRdb's copy, which holds only in-frame ones; the method was immunoSEQ multiplex PCR. Here the sample spans more than 110,000 clones, 80% to 95% being singletons. Sequenced material: peripheral blood, taken 28 days after the second AZD1222 dose. All receptors come from an adult who received the AZD1222 COVID-19 vaccine.

There are a few counts of this clone. CDR3 in DNA: TGTGCCAGCAGTGATGGGGAGACCGGGGAGCTGTTTTTT. It translates to CASSDGETGELFF. This chain uses TRBV6-1 with TRBJ2-2; D possibly corresponds to TRBD2 (5 bases). Germline CDR1 and CDR2: MNHNS and SASEGT. The V and J ends lost 3 bases and 5 bases respectively, with 7 bases between them. CDR3 size: 13 residues.

This clone was counted a single time. The chain links TRBV7-8 to TRBJ1-3; 7 bases map to TRBD1. Germline CDR1 SGHVS, CDR2 FQNEAQ. V was pared by 5 bases and J by 4 bases, with 8 bases of the junction left unmatched. The CDR3 has 15 amino acids. CDR3 DNA sequence: TGTGCCAGCAGCCCAGGGACAGCGTGGGGAAACACCATATATTTT. It codes for CASSPGTAWGNTIYF.

The CDR3 DNA reads as TGTGCCAGCGGACGGTACTCTGGGGCCAACGTCCTGACTTTC. It yields the protein CASGRYSGANVLTF. V usage is TRBV27 and J usage is TRBJ2-6, with D unresolved. CDR3 length: 14 residues. Germline loops: CDR1 MNHEY, CDR2 SMNVEV (reference sequence). Trimming shortened V by 8 bases and J by 0 bases, and 8 bases separated the two germline ends.

The sample holds one count of this clone. The chain is built from TRBV29-1 and TRBJ1-2, with D maybe TRBD1 (6 bases). V lost 2 bases and J 7 bases, leaving 20 bases between the germline ends. There are 15 residues in the CDR3. CDR1 is SQVTM, CDR2 ANQGSEA, per germline. CDR3 DNA: TGCAGCGTTGAATCACAGGGATCAGGGGTGTCTGGCTACACCTTC. Translation: CSVESQGSGVSGYTF.

The chain has TRBV2 and TRBJ1-5, with D possibly matching TRBD1 (5 bases). This CDR3 spans 15 amino acids. The germline V gene encodes CDR1 SNHLY and CDR2 FYNNEI. V was pared by 6 bases and J by 0 bases, with 12 bases between. CDR3 sequence (DNA): TGTGCCAGCAGATACAGGTGGGGTAGCAATCAGCCCCAGCATTTT. This encodes CASRYRWGSNQPQHF.

The chain is built from TRBV4-3 and TRBJ2-6, with a possible D match to TRBD2 (6 bases). Germline CDR1 and CDR2: LGHNA and YSLEER. V was cut by 0 bases and J by 2 bases, with 23 bases left in between. The CDR3 contains 21 residues. The CDR3 DNA reads as TGCGCCAGCAGCCAAGATCATAGGGACGGAGGGGTGTTTGCTGGGGCCAACGTCCTGACTTTC. Protein sequence: CASSQDHRDGGVFAGANVLTF.

The gene calls are TRBV28 and TRBJ2-7, with no clear D. Germline values: CDR1 MDHEN, CDR2 SYDVKM. The CDR3 runs 14 residues. V was trimmed by 6 bases and J by 3 bases, leaving 15 bases between them. The chain's CDR3 is CASSRPDGVYEQYF. In DNA, the CDR3 is TGTGCCAGCAGCAGACCGGACGGTGTCTACGAGCAGTACTTC.

The chain recombines TRBV28 with TRBJ1-2; TRBD1 agrees at 9 bases. This CDR3 comprises 15 residues. V shed 6 bases, J shed 2 bases, and the junction held 7 bases outside the gene matches. Germline values: CDR1 MDHEN, CDR2 SYDVKM. CDR3 protein: CASRKTGTGNYGYTF. The CDR3 nucleotides are TGTGCCAGCAGGAAAACCGGGACAGGGAACTATGGCTACACCTTC.

This clone has just one count. The chain employs TRBV30 and TRBJ2-3; a weak D match, TRBD2 (6 bases). Germline V gives CDR1 GTSNPN, CDR2 SVGIG (reference sequence). The CDR3 extends over 13 amino acids. V was trimmed by 0 bases and J by 3 bases, leaving 7 bases between them. In nucleotides, the CDR3 is TGTGCCTGGAGTGTCGGGAGTACAGATACGCAGTATTTT. Translating gives CAWSVGSTDTQYF.

This clone was seen only a few times. The rearrangement links TRBV4-1 to TRBJ1-1; D is possibly TRBD1 (5 bases). In germline, CDR1 is MGHRA, CDR2 YSYEKL. The CDR3 sequence is 14 residues long. Trimming stripped 4 bases from V and 5 bases from J, with 14 bases between. The CDR3 bases are TGCGCCAGCAGCCGCTCTGGGGGGGAGACTGAAGCTTTCTTT. This sequence encodes CASSRSGGETEAFF.

The chain links TRBV2 to TRBJ1-2, with D unclear. CDR3 length equals 12 residues. The V gene's germline CDR1 is SNHLY and CDR2 FYNNEI. V gave up 6 bases and J gave up 0 bases, with 5 bases separating them. The CDR3 is CASRLANYGYTF. The DNA of the CDR3 is TGTGCCAGCAGGCTAGCTAACTATGGCTACACCTTC.

This clone was counted a single time. The chain links TRBV10-3 to TRBJ1-5, with D perhaps TRBD1 (5 bases). The V gene's germline CDR1 is ENHRY and CDR2 SYGVKD. Trimming removed 8 bases from V and 6 bases from J, with 17 bases in between. This CDR3 region has 14 residues. The CDR3 is CAISDDSRTQPQHF. CDR3 in DNA: TGTGCCATCTCCGACGACAGCCGGACTCAGCCCCAGCATTTT.

The chain has TRBV28 and TRBJ1-4; 10 bases fit TRBD1. The germline V gene has CDR1 MDHEN and CDR2 SYDVKM. The ends lost 7 bases at V and 8 bases at J; junction bases unmatched: 13. The CDR3 consists of 16 residues. Here the CDR3 reads CASKRPSGTGEEKLFF. CDR3 DNA: TGTGCCAGCAAACGTCCATCCGGGACAGGGGAAGAAAAACTGTTTTTT.

This sequence joins TRBV9 and TRBJ1-2; 9 bases fit TRBD1. After removal of 4 bases from V and 4 bases from J, the junction contained 5 bases not matched to a gene. The CDR3 loop spans 14 amino acids. Per germline, CDR1 SGDLS and CDR2 YYNGEE. CDR3 loop: CASSPTGGGYGYTF. DNA for the CDR3: TGTGCCAGCAGCCCAACAGGGGGCGGCTATGGCTACACCTTC.

The rearrangement links TRBV5-1 to TRBJ1-1; D unclear. Germline V lookup: CDR1 SGHRS, CDR2 YFSETQ. V was cut by 4 bases and J by 1 base, with 8 bases left in between. CDR3 length: 13 amino acids. The CDR3 sequence is CASSPVRNTEAFF. The CDR3 DNA reads as TGCGCCAGCAGCCCCGTGAGGAACACTGAAGCTTTCTTT.

The chain uses TRBV27 and TRBJ2-7; no reliable D call. The CDR3 sequence is 14 residues long. The germline CDR1 and CDR2 sequences are MNHEY and SMNVEV (reference sequence). V was clipped by 5 bases and J by 1 base, with 12 bases between them. The CDR3 region is CASSPEVLSYEQYF. The CDR3 DNA sequence: TGTGCCAGCAGTCCAGAGGTGCTATCCTACGAGCAGTACTTC.

The chain recombines TRBV5-4 with TRBJ2-7, with no clear D. The CDR3 length is 13 residues. Trimming pared 2 bases from V and 1 base from J, leaving 7 bases between. From germline, CDR1 is SGHNT and CDR2 YYREEE (reference sequence). The DNA for the CDR3 is TGTGCCAGCAGCTTCGTCAATTCCTACGAGCAGTACTTC. As protein: CASSFVNSYEQYF. The full variable domain, rest sourced from reference TRBV5-4 and TRBJ2-7, is ETGVTQSPTHLIKTRGQQVTLRCSSQSGHNTVSWYQQALGQGPQFIFQYYREEENGRGNFPPRFSGLQFPNYSSELNVNALELDDSALYLCASSFVNSYEQYFGPGTRLTVT.

The genes are TRBV7-9 and TRBJ1-5; 7 bases map to TRBD1. This CDR3 spans 16 amino acids. CDR1 and CDR2 from the germline V gene are SEHNR and FQNEAQ (reference sequence). V shed 4 bases and J 4 bases; nucleotides not matched to a gene: 10. CDR3 sequence (DNA): TGTGCCAGCAGCTCCGGGAGGACAGGCCCTAATCAGCCCCAGCATTTT. This encodes CASSSGRTGPNQPQHF. Using reference TRBV7-9 and TRBJ1-5 for the parts outside the CDR3, the full variable domain is DTGVSQNPRHKITKRGQNVTFRCDPISEHNRLYWYRQTLGQGPEFLTYFQNEAQLEKSRLLSDRFSAERPKGSFSTLEIQRTEQGDSAMYLCASSSGRTGPNQPQHFGDGTRLSIL.

J is TRBJ2-5 and V is TRBV6-5; tentatively, D is TRBD2 (6 bases). V was cut by 0 bases and J by 5 bases, with 13 bases left in between. CDR3 size: 15 residues. Germline-derived CDR1 and CDR2 are MNHEY and SVGAGI. CDR3 sequence: CASSYSRGKVETQYF. The CDR3 DNA reads as TGTGCCAGCAGTTACTCACGCGGGAAGGTGGAGACCCAGTACTTC.

The chain employs TRBV9 and TRBJ2-2; 9 positions agree with TRBD2. CDR1 and CDR2 (germline): SGDLS, YYNGEE. V shed 7 bases, J shed 7 bases, and the junction held 8 bases outside the gene matches. This CDR3 has 14 residues. Here the CDR3 reads CASRNSGRGGELFF. The DNA for the CDR3 is TGTGCCAGCCGAAATAGCGGGAGAGGCGGGGAGCTGTTTTTT.

V gene TRBV19 combines with J gene TRBJ1-6; 7 nucleotides agree with TRBD1. CDR1 is LNHDA and CDR2 is SQIVND in the germline V gene (reference sequence). J lost 7 bases, V lost 5 bases, and 2 bases had no gene match. The CDR3 covers 13 residues. In nucleotides, the CDR3 is TGTGCCAGTAGTCGGACAGGAAATTCACCCCTCCACTTT. This codes for CASSRTGNSPLHF.

This chain connects TRBV9 to TRBJ2-5, with TRBD2 matching 9 bases. The V gene's germline CDR1 is SGDLS and CDR2 YYNGEE. The CDR3 loop spans 14 amino acids. Losses at the gene ends were 3 bases for V and 4 bases for J; bases not matched to a gene: 4. CDR3 nucleotide sequence: TGTGCCAGCAGCGGGGGTAGCGGGAGAGAGACCCAGTACTTC. This translates into CASSGGSGRETQYF.

The rearrangement uses TRBV30 and TRBJ1-6, with 10 nucleotides matching TRBD1. Per the germline V gene, CDR1 is GTSNPN and CDR2 is SVGIG (reference sequence). The CDR3 is made up of 15 amino acids. V shed 4 bases and J 9 bases; nucleotides not matched to a gene: 9. In DNA, the CDR3 is TGTGCCTGGACAGCCGGGACAGGGGTTGGTTCACCCCTCCACTTT. Protein product: CAWTAGTGVGSPLHF.

The chain combines TRBV6-5 with TRBJ1-6; D is uncertain. V gave up 4 bases and J gave up 7 bases, with 5 bases separating them. Germline V gene lookup returns CDR1 MNHEY and CDR2 SVGAGI. The CDR3 is 12 residues long. The DNA of the CDR3 is TGTGCCAGCAGTTTCCCGAATTCACCCCTCCACTTT. The encoded protein is CASSFPNSPLHF.

A few counts support this clone. The chain links TRBV5-6 to TRBJ1-6, with D tentatively TRBD1 (6 bases). V shed 5 bases and J shed 2 bases, with 14 bases lying between them. CDR1 is SGHDT, CDR2 YYEEEE, per germline. The CDR3 covers 16 residues. Here the CDR3 DNA reads TGTGCCAGCAGGACCGGGGGGGCCACCTATAATTCACCCCTCCACTTT. Protein sequence: CASRTGGATYNSPLHF. The entire variable domain, with the rest obtained from reference TRBV5-6 and TRBJ1-6, is as follows: DAGVTQSPTHLIKTRGQQVTLRCSPKSGHDTVSWYQQALGQGPQFIFQYYEEEERQRGNFPDRFSGHQFPNYSSELNVNALLLGDSALYLCASRTGGATYNSPLHFGNGTRLTVT.

V is TRBV11-3 and J is TRBJ1-3, with 8 bases fitting TRBD1. The CDR3 contains 13 residues. Germline V gives CDR1 SGHNT, CDR2 YENEEA. The V segment lost 7 bases and the J segment 7 bases; nucleotides outside the gene matches: 6. The CDR3 DNA reads as TGTGCCAGCAACGGACAGGGCGACAACACCATATATTTT. Protein product: CASNGQGDNTIYF.

The CDR3: CASSSGSTPGAYGYTF. The CDR3 coding sequence is TGTGCCAGCAGCTCCGGGAGTACCCCCGGGGCCTATGGCTACACCTTC. This chain connects TRBV9 to TRBJ1-2, with a tentative D call TRBD1 (5 bases). Trimming took 4 bases from V and 4 from J, leaving 20 bases between them. The germline CDR1 and CDR2 sequences are SGDLS and YYNGEE. CDR3 length: 16 amino acids. Together with reference TRBV9 and TRBJ1-2, the CDR3 gives the full variable domain: DSGVTQTPKHLITATGQRVTLRCSPRSGDLSVYWYQQSLDQGLQFLIQYYNGEERAKGNILERFSAQQFPDLHSELNLSSLELGDSALYFCASSSGSTPGAYGYTFGSGTRLTVV.

The J gene is TRBJ1-4, the V gene TRBV2; D gene uncertain. The V and J ends lost 7 bases and 5 bases respectively, with 2 bases between them. Germline V CDR1 and CDR2: SNHLY, FYNNEI. CDR3 length: 10 amino acids. For the CDR3, the DNA is TGTGCCAGCAAGAATGAAAAACTGTTTTTT. It specifies CASKNEKLFF.

The chain carries TRBV24-1 and TRBJ1-2, with no clear D. Germline V gives CDR1 KGHDR, CDR2 SFDVKD. V was clipped by 7 bases and J by 6 bases, with 17 bases between them. The CDR3 runs 14 residues. As DNA, the CDR3 is TGTGCCACCAGCCCCGGTAGATCAAGGCATGGCTACACCTTC. Encoded protein: CATSPGRSRHGYTF.

The V gene is TRBV28, the J gene TRBJ2-3, with D perhaps matching TRBD2 (6 bases). Trimming shortened V by 6 bases and J by 2 bases, and 15 bases separated the two germline ends. The germline V gene has CDR1 MDHEN and CDR2 SYDVKM. The length of the CDR3 is 15 residues. Here the CDR3 reads CASSQMGGVTDTQYF. CDR3 sequence (DNA): TGTGCCAGCAGCCAAATGGGCGGGGTCACAGATACGCAGTATTTT.